The 20 T cell receptor beta chains presented below share a single source sample, sequenced in a study of T cells in Graves' hyperthyroidism and ophthalmopathy. Amplification yielded TCR beta CDR3 regions, with RNA transcripts as the source. TCR CDR3 underwent first-round RT-PCR with the HTBI primer set. TCRdb reanalysed the multiplex PCR reads using MiXCR and keeps one entry per CDR3 protein. The data hold about 350,000 distinct CDR3 sequences, with more than 11% observed a single time. Specimen: blood. These receptors all come from a woman aged 25 to 39 with Graves' hyperthyroidism.

This chain uses TRBV6-1 with TRBJ2-4; 9 nucleotides agree with TRBD1. The CDR3 runs 17 residues. V shed 7 bases and J 1 base; nucleotides not matched to a gene: 11. Per the germline V gene, CDR1 is MNHNS and CDR2 is SASEGT. In DNA form, the CDR3 reads TGTGCCAGCATGACCGACAGGGGGTTTATGGCCAAAAACATTCAGTACTTC. Residues: CASMTDRGFMAKNIQYF.

This clonotype was recorded many times. V and J are TRBV28 and TRBJ1-4; D ambiguous. The germline V and J ends were trimmed by 3 bases and 4 bases, with 9 bases remaining between them. Germline lookup yields CDR1 MDHEN and CDR2 SYDVKM. The CDR3 contains 14 residues. The CDR3 bases are TGTGCCAGCAGTTTTACCGCGGTTAATGAAAAACTGTTTTTT. Its translation: CASSFTAVNEKLFF. The complete variable domain, with remaining parts taken from reference TRBV28 and TRBJ1-4, reads DVKVTQSSRYLVKRTGEKVFLECVQDMDHENMFWYRQDPGLGLRLIYFSYDVKMKEKGDIPEGYSVSREKKERFSLILESASTNQTSMYLCASSFTAVNEKLFFGSGTQLSVL.

With respect to this clonotype: This clone may be a read error of a much larger clone one base away. The conserved phenylalanine or tryptophan is not found at the CDR3 terminus, so this likely reflects a read error. The gene calls are TRBV28 and TRBJ2-1; D gene unclear. The V gene's germline CDR1 is MDHEN and CDR2 SYDVKM. V lost 2 bases to trimming and J lost 2 bases, with 7 bases between them. This CDR3 is 14 amino acids long. The CDR3 DNA follows: TGTGCCAGCAGTTTACCCAGGACCTACAATGAGCAGTTCCTC. The encoded protein is CASSLPRTYNEQFL.

The CDR3 DNA reads TGTGCCAGCAGGTCACCGGGACGGCCTAATGAAAAACTGTTTTTT. It translates to CASRSPGRPNEKLFF. The V and J genes are TRBV7-2 and TRBJ1-4; TRBD1 is a possible D gene (5 bases). V lost 6 bases to trimming and J lost 3 bases, with 14 bases between them. This CDR3 region has 15 residues. Germline CDR1 SGHTA, CDR2 FQGNSA.

This clonotype came up a few times. The gene calls are TRBV30 and TRBJ1-5; perhaps TRBD1 as D (5 bases). The CDR3 is 12 amino acids. Germline V lookup: CDR1 GTSNPN, CDR2 SVGIG (reference sequence). V was cut by 4 bases and J by 7 bases, with 11 bases left in between. CDR3 loop: CAWTDGDQPQHF. In DNA form, the CDR3 reads TGTGCCTGGACAGACGGGGACCAGCCCCAGCATTTT.

The sample holds many counts of this clonotype. The rearrangement links TRBV20-1 to TRBJ1-1; no clear D gene. V shed 1 base and J shed 4 bases, with 16 bases lying between them. The CDR3 is 15 amino acids. The germline V gene encodes CDR1 DFQATT and CDR2 SNEGSKA (reference sequence). CDR3 DNA sequence: TGCAGTGCTAGAGTCGGAGACATTCGAACCACTGAAGCTTTCTTT. Encoded protein: CSARVGDIRTTEAFF.

In this sample, this clonotype turned up many times. The CDR3 protein is CASTVRQGIDYGYTF. As DNA, the CDR3 is TGTGCCAGCACCGTACGACAGGGGATCGACTATGGCTACACCTTC. The chain employs TRBV28 and TRBJ1-2, with 8 positions matching TRBD1. This CDR3 is built from 15 residues. Trimming cost V 7 bases and J 3 bases; bases outside gene matches: 10. Germline assignment: CDR1 MDHEN and CDR2 SYDVKM.

This clonotype appeared a few times. The chain has TRBV2 and TRBJ2-1, with D possibly matching TRBD2 (5 bases). Germline CDR1 SNHLY, CDR2 FYNNEI. This CDR3 is built from 15 residues. V gave up 5 bases and J gave up 7 bases, with 18 bases separating them. The CDR3 DNA follows: TGTGCCAGCAGTTTAGCGTGGTTAAAGAGGAATGAGCAGTTCTTC. The encoded protein is CASSLAWLKRNEQFF.

This clonotype was found many times. V is TRBV28 and J is TRBJ2-1, with D uncertain. V was pared by 3 bases and J by 1 base, with 10 bases between. CDR1 is MDHEN and CDR2 is SYDVKM in the germline V gene. This CDR3 has 15 residues. For the CDR3, the DNA is TGTGCCAGCAGTTTGATGGCAGGATCCTACAATGAGCAGTTCTTC. Translated: CASSLMAGSYNEQFF.

V gene TRBV3-1 combines with J gene TRBJ2-7; D uncertain. The CDR3 spans 15 residues. Trimming removed 0 bases from V and 0 bases from J, with 9 bases in between. Germline CDR1 reads LGHDT; CDR2 reads YNNKEL (reference sequence). The CDR3 bases are TGTGCCAGCAGCCAAGAACAGAGCTACTCCTACGAGCAGTACTTC. It is translated as CASSQEQSYSYEQYF.

This clonotype was recorded many times. The V and J genes are TRBV7-3 and TRBJ2-2; D is possibly TRBD2 (5 bases). V dropped 6 bases and J dropped 0 bases, with 5 bases sitting between them. Germline V gene data show CDR1 as SGHTA and CDR2 as FQGTGA. The CDR3 has 13 amino acids. This CDR3 reads CASSSANTGELFF. The DNA for the CDR3 is TGTGCCAGCAGTAGCGCGAACACCGGGGAGCTGTTTTTT.

This chain uses TRBV6-5 with TRBJ2-7; unclear D gene. Trimming left V 0 bases short and J 3 bases short, with 3 bases between. The CDR3 runs 12 residues. Per the germline V gene, CDR1 is MNHEY and CDR2 is SVGAGI. The CDR3 DNA reads as TGTGCCAGCAGTTACTCCGTCTACGAGCAGTACTTC. It codes for CASSYSVYEQYF.

This clonotype came up many times. The genes are TRBV7-8 and TRBJ1-1; TRBD1 agrees at 7 bases. The V gene end was trimmed by 4 bases and the J gene end by 1 base; junction bases not matched to a gene: 9. Germline CDR1 and CDR2: SGHVS and FQNEAQ. The CDR3 has 16 residues. In nucleotides, the CDR3 is TGTGCCAGCAGCTATGTTTCGGGACAGAAGAACACTGAAGCTTTCTTT. Translation gives CASSYVSGQKNTEAFF.

The rearrangement joins TRBV20-1 to TRBJ2-2; 8 bases are shared with TRBD1. The CDR3 loop spans 14 amino acids. Looked up from germline, CDR1 is DFQATT and CDR2 is SNEGSKA (reference sequence). The V segment lost 6 bases and the J segment 6 bases; nucleotides outside the gene matches: 9. The CDR3 DNA reads TGCAGTGCAAACCAGGGGGCGAGCGCCGGGGAGCTGTTTTTT. The encoded protein is CSANQGASAGELFF.

This clonotype was counted at least ten times. The chain uses TRBV7-2 and TRBJ2-3; a possible D gene is TRBD2 (6 bases). CDR1 is SGHTA, CDR2 FQGNSA, per germline. There are 16 residues in the CDR3. V lost 5 bases and J lost 3, with 18 bases in between. The chain's CDR3 is CASSAKLSGATDTQYF. CDR3 DNA: TGTGCCAGCAGCGCAAAACTTAGCGGAGCTACAGATACGCAGTATTTT. The whole variable domain, filled in from reference TRBV7-2 and TRBJ2-3, reads GAGVSQSPSNKVTEKGKDVELRCDPISGHTALYWYRQSLGQGLEFLIYFQGNSAPDKSGLPSDRFSAERTGGSVSTLTIQRTQQEDSAVYLCASSAKLSGATDTQYFGPGTRLTVL.

The chain joins TRBV11-1 to TRBJ2-3, with 11 positions matching TRBD2. This CDR3 region has 17 residues. The germline CDR1 and CDR2 sequences are SGHAT and FQDESV (reference sequence). V was pared by 3 bases and J by 6 bases, with 11 bases of the junction left unmatched. The CDR3 DNA reads as TGTGCCAGCAGCTTCCCCGGGACTAGCGGCCCCGAGGATACGCAGTATTTT. Residues: CASSFPGTSGPEDTQYF.

The V and J genes are TRBV7-2 and TRBJ2-1; D is unresolved. Trimming removed 0 bases from V and 6 bases from J, with 9 bases in between. Per germline, CDR1 SGHTA and CDR2 FQGNSA. This CDR3 has 14 amino acids. The CDR3 here is CASSLAVQCNEQFF. CDR3 bases: TGTGCCAGCAGCTTAGCAGTCCAGTGCAATGAGCAGTTCTTC.

Here the CDR3 reads CASSQQGSGNIQYF. CDR3 nucleotides: TGCGCCAGCAGCCAACAGGGATCTGGAAACATTCAGTACTTC. The chain couples TRBV4-1 to TRBJ2-4; D possibly corresponds to TRBD1 (5 bases). The germline V and J ends were trimmed by 2 bases and 6 bases, with 11 bases remaining between them. Germline assignment: CDR1 MGHRA and CDR2 YSYEKL. The CDR3 has 14 amino acids.

This clonotype appeared many times. Here the CDR3 reads CASSELTDTQYF. The DNA of the CDR3 is TGTGCCAGCAGTGAACTTACAGATACGCAGTATTTT. The gene calls are TRBV2 and TRBJ2-3; no definite D call. Trimming left V 2 bases short and J 3 bases short, with 3 bases between. The CDR3 totals 12 residues. The germline gives CDR1 SNHLY, CDR2 FYNNEI.

This chain uses TRBV29-1 with TRBJ2-2, with TRBD1 matching 10 bases. The CDR3 has 15 residues. CDR1 is SQVTM, CDR2 ANQGSEA, per germline. V dropped 5 bases and J dropped 7; count of bases not matched to a gene: 10. The CDR3 nucleotides are TGCAGCGTTCTGTGGGGACAGGGGTTCGGCGGGGAGCTGTTTTTT. Residues: CSVLWGQGFGGELFF.